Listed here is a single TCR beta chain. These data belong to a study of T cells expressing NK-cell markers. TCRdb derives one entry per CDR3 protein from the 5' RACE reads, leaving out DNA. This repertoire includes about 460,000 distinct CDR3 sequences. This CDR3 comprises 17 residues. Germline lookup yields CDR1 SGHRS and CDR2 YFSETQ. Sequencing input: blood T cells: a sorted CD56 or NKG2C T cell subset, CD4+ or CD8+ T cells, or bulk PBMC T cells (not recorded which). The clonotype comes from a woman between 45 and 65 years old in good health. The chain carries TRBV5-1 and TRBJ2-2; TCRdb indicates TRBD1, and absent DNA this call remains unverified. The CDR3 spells CASSLVTGTGNTGELFF.